The rows below give T cell receptor beta chains drawn from one sample of a study of T-cell memory formation after mild COVID-19. TCRdb re-analysed the 5' RACE reads in MiXCR, keeping a single row per CDR3 protein. This sample has roughly 580,000 distinct CDR3 sequences, with more than 15% found just once. The sequencing sample was made of PBMCs or a T cell subset sorted from them (not recorded which). The receptors stem from an adult woman who had mild COVID-19 (a few samples of this study predate the infection). Cell type and time point are not known. Each CDR3 is given with its conserved first and last residue. D genes are given only for firm matches. Size is stated for part of the rows, as once, few or many counts, or as a class when the clone is expanded.

clone_size d_call j_call v_call cdr3_nt cdr3_aa
. . TRBJ2-1 TRBV3-1 TGTGCCAGCAGCCAAGAAGCGGGTTTCGGAATGAATGAGCAGTTCTTC CASSQEAGFGMNEQFF
few . TRBJ2-3 TRBV15 TGTGCCACCAGCGTCGGGTTCGTTACAGATACGCAGTATTTT CATSVGFVTDTQYF
. TRBD2 TRBJ2-7 TRBV7-9 TGTGCCAGCAGCTTTAGCGGGAGTATCTCCTACGAGCAGTACTTC CASSFSGSISYEQYF
few TRBD1 TRBJ2-1 TRBV6-2/TRBV6-3 TGTGCCAGCAGTTTCCCCCCGTGGGACAGGGGAGGGAACGACAATGAGCAGTTCTTC CASSFPPWDRGGNDNEQFF
. . TRBJ1-1 TRBV7-2 TGTGCCAGCAACCCTTGGGGGGGCGGGAACACTGAAGCTTTCTTT CASNPWGGGNTEAFF
few . TRBJ2-7 TRBV4-1 TGCGCCAGCAGCCAACCTGGGAGGTCCTACGAGCAGTACTTC CASSQPGRSYEQYF
. . TRBJ1-5 TRBV7-2 TGTGCCAGCAGCTGGGAAGGGCATAGCAATCAGCCCCAGCATTTT CASSWEGHSNQPQHF
few . TRBJ1-5 TRBV15 TGTGCCACCAGCAGAGGGGGGGAACAGCCCCAGCATTTT CATSRGGEQPQHF
. . TRBJ2-5 TRBV7-6 TGTGCCAGCAGCCGGGTTCAGGGGCGCCGAGAGACCCAGTACTTC CASSRVQGRRETQYF
few . TRBJ2-5 TRBV3-1 TGTGCCAGCAGCCAATATGGCAGGGGTGCCCAAGAGACCCAGTACTTC CASSQYGRGAQETQYF
few TRBD2 TRBJ2-1 TRBV14 TGTGCCAGCAGCCATGCCGGACTAGCGAGTCGAAATGAGCAGTTCTTC CASSHAGLASRNEQFF
. TRBD1 TRBJ2-7 TRBV29-1 TGCAGCGTTGGACAGGGGGGGCCCTACGAGCAGTACTTC CSVGQGGPYEQYF
. TRBD1 TRBJ2-7 TRBV10-2 TGCGCCAGCAGGCCCGGGACAGGGGGACACGAGCAGTACTTC CASRPGTGGHEQYF
. TRBD2 TRBJ2-1 TRBV5-1 TGCGCCAGCAGCTTGGCGGTAGCGGGAGAGGTTGAGCAGTTCTTC CASSLAVAGEVEQFF